This T cell receptor beta chain was captured in a study of T cell responses to AZD1222 COVID-19 vaccine. The repertoire was sequenced with immunoSEQ multiplex PCR; TCRdb's copy has only in-frame clones and lacks some. The sample has over 150,000 clones, over 85% seen once; the top ten hold around 0.97%. As to this clone: The antigen is unknown.

Germline CDR1 is GTSNPN and CDR2 is SVGIG (reference sequence). The V and J ends lost 4 bases and 4 bases respectively, with 10 bases between them. The CDR3 consists of 13 residues. Study-wide findings and caveats: In a largely white British group with more females than males, clonal diversity was possibly underestimated. Vaccination with two AZD1222 doses was followed by a rise in Spike-specific TCR breadth and depth. The peak T cell response came first, and repertoires were sampled only after it.

The V gene is TRBV30, the J gene TRBJ2-2; D is perhaps TRBD1 (5 bases). This specimen was peripheral blood, taken 28 days after the second dose of the MenACWY control vaccine. The receptor was derived from an adult who received the MenACWY meningococcal vaccine as a control. CDR3 in DNA: TGTGCCTGGACGGGCAGGGTCACCGGGGAGCTGTTTTTT. This gives the protein CAWTGRVTGELFF.